This record concerns one TCR beta chain sequence. RNA transcripts gave rise to amplified TCR beta CDR3 regions. The HTBI primer set was used in a first-round RT-PCR of the TCR CDR3. One entry per CDR3 protein results from TCRdb running MiXCR on the multiplex PCR reads. The sample holds 480,000 or so distinct CDR3 sequences, 46% seen once. From germline, CDR1 is WSHSY and CDR2 SAAADI. The CDR3 covers 12 residues. V dropped 8 bases and J dropped 2 bases, with 10 bases sitting between them. Those patients with uncontrolled infection, other autoimmune disease, pregnancy or lactation were excluded. Diagnoses rested on clinical symptoms, serum thyroxine and TRAb, thyroid ultrasound and orbital computed tomography. This entry comes from a study of T cells in Graves' hyperthyroidism and ophthalmopathy.

This clonotype was sampled from an adult woman with Graves' disease, either hyperthyroidism or ophthalmopathy (not recorded which). This rearrangement joins TRBV10-2 to TRBJ2-7, with D hard to call. The sample was peripheral blood or thyroid tissue (not recorded which). This CDR3 is CASGPATYEQYF. The CDR3 coding sequence is TGCGCCAGCGGCCCTGCGACCTACGAGCAGTACTTC.